These 31 T cell receptor beta chains were all obtained from the same sample, sequenced in a study of T cell responses to AZD1222 COVID-19 vaccine. The repertoire was sequenced with immunoSEQ multiplex PCR; TCRdb's copy has only in-frame clones and lacks some. The sample consists of 150,000 to 200,000 clones, 75% to 95% of them appearing once. The material sequenced was peripheral blood, taken on day 0 of AZD1222 vaccination. Source of these receptors: an adult in good health.

The V gene is TRBV5-1, the J gene TRBJ2-6; D not resolved. V gave up 3 bases and J gave up 6 bases, with 4 bases separating them. CDR1 and CDR2 from the germline V gene are SGHRS and YFSETQ. The CDR3 runs to 12 residues. This CDR3 is CASSSEANVLTF. CDR3 DNA sequence: TGCGCCAGCAGCTCCGAGGCCAACGTCCTGACTTTC.

This chain uses TRBV7-2 with TRBJ2-7; 10 bases are a match to TRBD1. Germline values: CDR1 SGHTA, CDR2 FQGNSA. The junction had 0 bases not matched to a gene; V was cut back by 4 bases and J by 3 bases. The CDR3 covers 13 residues. In DNA, the CDR3 is TGTGCCAGCAGCTGGGACAGGGGCTACGAGCAGTACTTC. The encoded protein is CASSWDRGYEQYF.

V and J are TRBV12-3 or TRBV12-4 and TRBJ2-5; D is perhaps TRBD1 or TRBD2 (6 bases each). The CDR3 runs to 13 residues. Trimming shortened V by 3 bases and J by 4 bases, and 9 bases separated the two germline ends. The CDR3 reads CASSLGGGETQYF. The CDR3 nucleotides are TGTGCCAGCAGTTTGGGGGGCGGAGAGACCCAGTACTTC.

The gene calls are TRBV5-1 and TRBJ1-2; maybe TRBD1 (5 bases). The CDR3 extends over 15 amino acids. Trimming took off 5 bases at V and 0 bases at J, with 14 bases between the two ends. Germline CDR1 and CDR2: SGHRS and YFSETQ. In nucleotides, the CDR3 is TGCGCCAGCAGTTTACAGGACGGAGCTAACTATGGCTACACCTTC. Translated: CASSLQDGANYGYTF.

The rearrangement links TRBV28 to TRBJ1-3; D gene ambiguous. Germline V gives CDR1 MDHEN, CDR2 SYDVKM. The CDR3 consists of 12 residues. The V end was cut by 3 bases, the J end by 4 bases, with 4 bases between. The CDR3 loop reads CASSFFGNTIYF. The CDR3 DNA reads TGTGCCAGCAGTTTTTTCGGAAACACCATATATTTT.

This chain joins TRBV19 and TRBJ2-3; 7 bases fit TRBD1. V was pared by 5 bases and J by 2 bases, with 7 bases of the junction left unmatched. CDR1 is LNHDA and CDR2 is SQIVND in the germline V gene (reference sequence). The length of the CDR3 is 15 residues. CDR3 in DNA: TGTGCCAGTAGTCCCGGGACAGCTTCCACAGATACGCAGTATTTT. Translating it yields CASSPGTASTDTQYF.

J is TRBJ2-1 and V is TRBV18; D is unresolved. Trimming took off 3 bases at V and 0 bases at J, with 6 bases between the two ends. Germline CDR1 reads KGHSH; CDR2 reads LQKENI. The CDR3 spans 14 residues. As DNA, the CDR3 is TGTGCCAGCTCACCGACTCGCTCCTACAATGAGCAGTTCTTC. Its protein is CASSPTRSYNEQFF.

This clone has just one count. The chain has TRBV9 and TRBJ1-4; D may be TRBD1 (5 bases). The CDR3 has 18 amino acids. Germline CDR1 SGDLS, CDR2 YYNGEE. V was trimmed by 0 bases and J by 6 bases, leaving 21 bases between them. CDR3 in amino acids: CASSVGPGGLLGDEKLFF. CDR3 DNA sequence: TGTGCCAGCAGCGTAGGACCGGGGGGATTATTAGGAGATGAAAAACTGTTTTTT.

This clone is classed as large. The chain recombines TRBV3-1 (or the pseudogene TRBV3-2) with TRBJ2-7; 8 nucleotides match TRBD2. V shed 2 bases, J shed 2 bases, and the junction held 5 bases outside the gene matches. Germline CDR1 and CDR2: LGHDT and YNNKEL (reference sequence). The CDR3 consists of 15 residues. For the CDR3, the DNA is TGTGCCAGCAGCCAACCCGGACTAGCAGCCTACGAGCAGTACTTC. Amino acid sequence: CASSQPGLAAYEQYF.

The CDR3 loop reads CASSTPDSYYGYTF. Written as DNA, the CDR3 is TGTGCCAGCAGCACTCCGGACAGTTACTATGGCTACACCTTC. This sequence joins TRBV5-4 and TRBJ1-2; tentatively, D is TRBD1 (6 bases). Germline V lookup: CDR1 SGHNT, CDR2 YYREEE (reference sequence). V lost 4 bases to trimming and J lost 3 bases, with 13 bases between them. This CDR3 is 14 amino acids long.

This rearrangement joins TRBV5-1 to TRBJ1-6, with D perhaps matching TRBD1 (6 bases). Trimming cost V 2 bases and J 8 bases, with 14 bases left between them. Per germline, CDR1 SGHRS and CDR2 YFSETQ. CDR3 length equals 15 residues. The CDR3 bases are TGCGCCAGCAGCTTTACAGGGAAAATGGATTCACCCCTCCACTTT. The encoded protein is CASSFTGKMDSPLHF. Supplemented by reference TRBV5-1 and TRBJ1-6, the full variable domain reads KAGVTQTPRYLIKTRGQQVTLSCSPISGHRSVSWYQQTPGQGLQFLFEYFSETQRNKGNFPGRFSGRQFSNSRSEMNVSTLELGDSALYLCASSFTGKMDSPLHFGNGTRLTVT.

Written as DNA, the CDR3 is TGTGCCAGCAGCGTCGACAGTACTGAAGCTTTCTTT. This gives the protein CASSVDSTEAFF. The V and J genes are TRBV6-5 and TRBJ1-1, with D possibly matching TRBD1 (5 bases). Germline CDR1 and CDR2: MNHEY and SVGAGI. V was clipped by 6 bases and J by 5 bases, with 10 bases between them. This CDR3 contains 12 residues.

This clone was counted a few times. The V gene is TRBV7-2, the J gene TRBJ2-6; D is ambiguous. In germline, CDR1 is SGHTA, CDR2 FQGNSA. Trimming pared 1 base from V and 0 bases from J, leaving 4 bases between. This CDR3 has 15 residues. The CDR3 spells CASSLGLSGANVLTF. For the CDR3, the DNA is TGTGCCAGCAGCTTAGGACTCTCTGGGGCCAACGTCCTGACTTTC.

The chain uses TRBV3-1 (or the pseudogene TRBV3-2) and TRBJ1-6, with TRBD1 matching 7 bases. The CDR3 covers 15 residues. Germline loops: CDR1 LGHDT, CDR2 YNNKEL (reference sequence). V lost 8 bases to trimming and J lost 0 bases; unmatched junction nucleotides: 4. CDR3 nucleotides: TGTGCCAGCTCCCGGGACAGCTCCTATAATTCACCCCTCCACTTT. It translates to CASSRDSSYNSPLHF.

This chain joins TRBV15 and TRBJ2-3; TRBD2 matches at 12 bases. The CDR3 sequence is 19 residues long. J was trimmed by 0 bases and V by 0 bases; bases with no gene match: 7. The germline V gene has CDR1 LNHNV and CDR2 YYDKDF (reference sequence). CDR3 sequence: CATSREIRLAGGSTDTQYF. CDR3 nucleotides: TGTGCCACCAGCAGAGAGATTCGTCTAGCGGGGGGGAGCACAGATACGCAGTATTTT.

The chain carries TRBV29-1 and TRBJ1-2, with 7 bases aligning to TRBD1. Trimming at V came to 4 bases and at J to 6 bases, leaving 5 bases not matched to a gene. The CDR3 contains 12 residues. CDR1 is SQVTM and CDR2 is ANQGSEA in the germline V gene. The CDR3 bases are TGCAGCGTTGGACCCGGGACAGATGGCTACACCTTC. Its protein is CSVGPGTDGYTF.

This rearrangement joins TRBV6-5 to TRBJ2-2; the D is unclear. Germline CDR1 MNHEY, CDR2 SVGAGI. This CDR3 is built from 16 residues. Between the trimmed V and J ends, which lost 3 bases and 0 bases, there was a span of 11 bases. The CDR3 spells CASSYRLLANTGELFF. CDR3 DNA: TGTGCCAGCAGTTATCGGCTGCTTGCGAACACCGGGGAGCTGTTTTTT.

On this clone: The sample holds other DNA sequences that translate to the same CDR3. V and J are TRBV7-3 and TRBJ2-3; D may be TRBD2 (5 bases). CDR1 is SGHTA and CDR2 is FQGTGA in the germline V gene. Trimming shortened V by 6 bases and J by 0 bases, and 13 bases separated the two germline ends. This CDR3 is built from 15 residues. CDR3 bases: TGTGCCAGCAGTTCAGGACTTCCTAGCACAGATACGCAGTATTTT. It translates to CASSSGLPSTDTQYF.

V usage is TRBV2 and J usage is TRBJ1-6, with 11 bases fitting TRBD1. Per the germline V gene, CDR1 is SNHLY and CDR2 is FYNNEI. The CDR3 runs 13 residues. Trimming at V came to 8 bases and at J to 9 bases, leaving 3 bases not matched to a gene. Here the CDR3 DNA reads TGTGCCAGCTGGGACAGGGGGACTTCACCCCTCCACTTT. Protein: CASWDRGTSPLHF.

This rearrangement joins TRBV4-2 to TRBJ1-2; no clear D gene. V lost 1 base and J lost 0, with 12 bases in between. Germline V gene data show CDR1 as LGHNA and CDR2 as YNFKEQ. The CDR3 has 16 amino acids. CDR3 coding DNA: TGTGCCAGCAGCCAAGCATCGGGCCAGTCTAACTATGGCTACACCTTC. It encodes CASSQASGQSNYGYTF.

This chain links TRBV19 with TRBJ1-2, with 7 bases matching TRBD1. CDR1 is LNHDA and CDR2 is SQIVND in the germline V gene (reference sequence). V shed 2 bases and J 4 bases; nucleotides not matched to a gene: 10. The CDR3 covers 16 residues. The CDR3 spells CASSINQGTDPYGYTF. The CDR3 DNA reads TGTGCCAGTAGTATAAATCAGGGGACAGACCCCTATGGCTACACCTTC.

J is TRBJ2-7 and V is TRBV7-2; 10 bases fit TRBD1. Germline CDR1 SGHTA, CDR2 FQGNSA. V lost 8 bases and J lost 4; bases outside the gene matches: 2. The CDR3 runs 12 residues. The CDR3 protein is CASRDRGYEQYF. In DNA, the CDR3 is TGTGCCAGCCGGGACAGGGGATACGAGCAGTACTTC.

The chain carries TRBV5-4 and TRBJ2-7, with 8 bases matching TRBD2. V trimming: 1 base; J trimming: 7 bases; junction bases outside the gene matches: 4. Germline V gives CDR1 SGHNT, CDR2 YYREEE (reference sequence). The CDR3 totals 13 residues. In DNA, the CDR3 is TGTGCCAGCAGCTTGAGTTCGGGAGGGGAGCAGTACTTC. The encoded protein is CASSLSSGGEQYF.

This chain uses TRBV10-3 with TRBJ1-1; perhaps TRBD1 as D (6 bases). The CDR3 loop spans 16 amino acids. In germline, CDR1 is ENHRY, CDR2 SYGVKD. Trimming removed 3 bases from V and 4 bases from J, with 18 bases in between. CDR3 sequence reads: CAISDETGFVRTEAFF. CDR3 DNA sequence: TGTGCCATCAGTGATGAAACAGGGTTTGTTCGCACTGAAGCTTTCTTT.

The chain recombines TRBV29-1 with TRBJ1-6; no clear D gene. The length of the CDR3 is 10 residues. V dropped 7 bases and J dropped 7 bases, with 5 bases sitting between them. Germline loops: CDR1 SQVTM, CDR2 ANQGSEA. The CDR3 here is CSAPNSPLHF. The CDR3 bases are TGCAGCGCCCCAAATTCACCCCTCCACTTT.

The chain recombines TRBV5-4 with TRBJ1-1, with D perhaps TRBD1 (5 bases). Germline lookup yields CDR1 SGHNT and CDR2 YYREEE (reference sequence). This CDR3 is built from 16 residues. Trimming cost V 4 bases and J 6 bases, with 22 bases left between them. CDR3 loop: CASSLRGSGGRAEAFF. The CDR3, as DNA: TGTGCCAGCAGCCTACGGGGGTCGGGAGGTCGGGCTGAAGCTTTCTTT.

This chain links TRBV6-1 with TRBJ1-3; unclear D gene. Trimming pared 1 base from V and 2 bases from J, leaving 12 bases between. CDR3 length: 16 residues. In germline, CDR1 is MNHNS, CDR2 SASEGT. The CDR3 nucleotides read TGTGCCAGCAGTGAAGGCAGGTTTCGGACTGGAAACACCATATATTTT. It yields the protein CASSEGRFRTGNTIYF.

The sample holds one count of this clone. The chain couples TRBV3-1 (or the pseudogene TRBV3-2) to TRBJ1-6, with D perhaps TRBD1 (5 bases). Trimming stripped 1 base from V and 2 bases from J, with 9 bases between. Germline V gene lookup returns CDR1 LGHDT and CDR2 YNNKEL (reference sequence). This CDR3 region has 16 residues. The CDR3 DNA reads TGTGCCAGCAGCCAAGTTGGGGGAACCTATAATTCACCCCTCCACTTT. Its protein is CASSQVGGTYNSPLHF.

This clone came up once. The chain is built from TRBV7-9 and TRBJ1-2; possibly TRBD1 for D (6 bases). This CDR3 is built from 15 residues. Trimming left V 7 bases short and J 3 bases short, with 18 bases between. The germline V gene has CDR1 SEHNR and CDR2 FQNEAQ (reference sequence). The CDR3 nucleotides are TGTGCCAGCACCCCTAAGGGACAATCCTACTATGGCTACACCTTC. Encoded protein: CASTPKGQSYYGYTF.

The chain combines TRBV19 with TRBJ2-3; TRBD2 agrees at 10 bases. V lost 3 bases, J lost 4 bases, and 7 bases stayed unmatched. The CDR3 runs 16 residues. The germline V gene encodes CDR1 LNHDA and CDR2 SQIVND (reference sequence). CDR3 in DNA: TGTGCCAGTAGTATCCGAAGCGGGGGGGCTGCAGATACGCAGTATTTT. It specifies CASSIRSGGAADTQYF.

J is TRBJ2-3 and V is TRBV7-2, with TRBD2 identical over 8 bases. In germline, CDR1 is SGHTA, CDR2 FQGNSA. CDR3 length: 16 amino acids. The junction had 6 bases not matched to a gene; V was cut back by 1 base and J by 3 bases. CDR3 sequence reads: CASSLGSAGGTDTQYF. The CDR3 DNA reads as TGTGCCAGCAGCTTAGGTTCCGCGGGGGGTACAGATACGCAGTATTTT.